What follows is one TCR beta chain and its context. These data are taken from a study of blood T cell repertoires in COVID-19. In the study overall: The origin of the acute and convalescent COVID-19 samples was the United States, Italy and Spain.

In the original processing: By means of reference gene primer amplification, nucleated cell counts were estimated. Some clones are missing from TCRdb's copy, which holds only in-frame ones; the method was immunoSEQ multiplex PCR. D and trimming come from the DNA, and the V and J calls and clone size come from that table. The sample lists about 370,000 clones; more than 80% were seen once. Trimming pared 1 base from V and 6 bases from J, leaving 19 bases between. The V gene's germline CDR1 is SGHTA and CDR2 FQGNSA. This CDR3 is 16 amino acids long. Sequences were obtained from PBMCs or T cells enriched from blood (not recorded which). V is TRBV7-2 and J is TRBJ2-7, with a possible D match to TRBD2 (5 bases). The sequence came from a young man who had recovered from COVID-19. CDR3 DNA sequence: TGTGCCAGCAGCTTAGGACGGAGCGGAGGCCTAAGCGAGCAGTACTTC. Translation gives CASSLGRSGGLSEQYF.